This section outlines one TCR beta chain sequence together with its context. Its target is not known. The sample comes from a study of cytomegalovirus exposure and HLA in healthy donors. Whole-study findings and limits: A later analysis found TCR association rates differed by HLA locus, highest for DRB1 and lowest for HLA-C.

CDR1 and CDR2 from the germline V gene are GTSNPN and SVGIG (reference sequence). CDR3 length: 15 amino acids. The V gene lost 1 base and the J gene lost 5 bases, with 14 bases spanning the gap. The primer mix had 60 Vbeta and 13 Jbeta primers. Profiled with immunoSEQ multiplex PCR; TCRdb holds only in-frame clones, not every one. The sample carries roughly 200,000 clones, roughly 85% recorded once. This sequence originates from a woman aged 45 to 65 in good health and CMV-seronegative. The V and J genes are TRBV30 and TRBJ2-2, with a weak D call TRBD1 (5 bases). The sample was PBMCs. CDR3: CAWSASRTRTGELFF. CDR3 coding DNA: TGTGCCTGGAGTGCGTCCCGGACACGAACCGGGGAGCTGTTTTTT.